The T cell receptor (beta chain) described here comes from a study of blood T cell repertoires in COVID-19. For the study at large: T cells, B-cell-depleted T cells, or PBMCs supplied cDNA or gDNA.

Trimming left V 0 bases short and J 5 bases short, with 10 bases between. The CDR3 is 14 residues long. CDR1 and CDR2 (germline): SGHAT, FQDESV (reference sequence). Sequencing was performed with immunoSEQ multiplex PCR; in TCRdb, only in-frame clones are kept and a portion is missing. The table has under 75,000 clones, 90% to 95% seen once; the top ten hold about 4.5%. The rearrangement links TRBV11-1 to TRBJ1-2, with unresolved D. The origin of this receptor is a man between 45 and 60 years old with active COVID-19. The sample comprised peripheral blood. CDR3 in DNA: TGTGCCAGCAGCTTAGCGACTACAAGTTATGGCTACACCTTC. It encodes CASSLATTSYGYTF.